The clone carrying this T cell receptor (beta chain) was seen a handful of times. TCRdb re-derived calls from the 5' RACE reads in MiXCR, one entry per CDR3 protein. The repertoire holds hundreds of thousands of distinct CDR3 sequences, with approximately 15% as singletons. Trimming took 2 bases from V and 11 from J, leaving 16 bases between them. This CDR3 has 14 amino acids. The germline V gene has CDR1 KGHSH and CDR2 LQKENI. These data come from a study of T cells after yellow fever vaccination. The V and J genes are TRBV18 and TRBJ2-1; the D gene is possibly TRBD2 (6 bases). This receptor was identified in a man aged 30 to 39 who received the YFV17D yellow fever vaccine. The specimen comprised PBMCs, sampled on the day of the yellow fever booster vaccination. As DNA, the CDR3 is TGTGCCAGCTCACCAGGGGACTCGTGGGGGAAGCAGTTCTTC. Translating it yields CASSPGDSWGKQFF.